The entry that follows covers one T cell receptor beta chain sequence. The antigen it binds to is not known. Base qualities are not provided; no much larger clone lies one nucleotide away. From the second PCR step on, the TCR alpha and beta chain libraries were amplified in separate reactions. Donor CMV status was determined by IFNgamma production from CD4+ T cells after overnight stimulation of fresh PBMCs with CMV viral lysate. CD4 T cells were positively selected using Miltenyi beads, after which CD8 T cells were positively selected from the CD4-negative fraction. After staining for CD3, CD4, CD8, CD45RA, CD27 and a live/dead dye, cells were sorted on a BD Aria II into four subsets based on CD45RA and CD27. Blood was obtained from a few healthy volunteers, and the blood from each volunteer was fractionated into CD4 and CD8 T cells and subsequently into four differentiation subsets. Around 130 ml of peripheral blood was collected from each donor, and PBMC were isolated from the blood using Ficoll-Paque PLUS density-gradient centrifugation. Sorted cells were lysed in RLT buffer, and RNA was extracted with a Qiagen RNeasy kit and stored at -80°C.

This sample is part of a study of naive and memory T cell subsets (dated by TCRdb to the late 2010s). Turning to the overall study: An open-source, UMI-based TCR alpha and beta sequencing pipeline was applied to sorted naive and memory peripheral blood T cell subsets. The results of the functional CMV T cell responses matched the IgG serology results in every case. RNA was DNase-treated and reverse transcribed with TCR constant-region primers, mostly using SuperScript III. Points the paper makes about the study in general: Following error correction, more than 85% of naive TCR sequences occurred only once, which made naive abundance distributions much steeper than those of memory subsets. RNA-based TCR counts may be influenced by expression changes linked to T cell activation and differentiation. In both CD4 and CD8 cells, the Gini index increased while Shannon and inverse Simpson diversity decreased from naive through CM, EM and EMRA. A few larger clonotypes were found in naive repertoires, especially CD8, and these larger clonotypes were possibly memory cells re-expressing CD45RA. Single alpha or beta chain sequences, rather than paired alpha/beta receptors, were used to define clonotypes. The abundance of TCRs followed a power law with an exponent that differed between naive and memory subsets yet stayed consistent across the three individuals. The repertoire findings for the naive and memory subsets could not be validated, as no ground truth was available.

Libraries were constructed by UMI-ligation and nested PCR. The beta constant-region primer consisted of an equimolar mixture of two oligonucleotides that together covered TRBC1 and TRBC2. Four rounds of PCR were used to amplify ligated cDNA, with nested alpha and beta constant-region primers being used together with the SP2 primer. T4 RNA ligase 1 ligated a single-stranded oligonucleotide carrying the SP2 primer and a 12-nucleotide UMI to the cDNA 3' end. Incubation of the ligation reaction lasted roughly 19-24 hours at 16 degrees C. PCR2 was usually performed as a SYBR Green qPCR and halted at a preset threshold so that over-amplification would not occur. Agencourt AMPure XP magnetic beads were used for all purifications after the first. Library quantification was done by Qubit, followed by a TapeStation check on which the main peak was expected at around 650 bp. Pooled libraries were sequenced on an Illumina MiSeq with v2 2x251 paired-end kits, typically giving 1-2 million reads per sample. Each sample's library went into the pool at 4 to 4.5 nM, and 5-7% PhiX was added to help with cluster recognition. Concerning the study's data processing: FASTQ reads processed by Demultiplexor were assigned V and J genes by Decombinator through tag matching that tolerated a single base-pair mismatch. Collapsinator relied on UMIs to fix sequencing errors as well as frequency errors caused by PCR heterogeneity. TCRs were translated and CDR3s were extracted from the conserved cysteine to the FGXG phenylalanine by CDR3Translator, with non-productive sequences being flagged. Gini, Shannon entropy and inverse Simpson indices were calculated on repertoires subsampled to equal numbers of UMI-defined TCRs. Power-law fits to clonotype abundance distributions were performed by maximum likelihood within the linear range. Similar UMI counts, unique TCR numbers and clonal distributions were obtained with the pipeline and with MIGEC on one naive CD8 sample. In one analysis, naive TCRs also found in any memory subset of the same donor were removed from the naive repertoire. Repertoires were searched for around 7,000 CMV-associated CDR3 sequences compiled from VDJdb and a published dataset. The raw public reads went through TCRdb reprocessing: fastp at Q25, MiXCR clone calling, in-frame beta chains kept. Every distinct CDR3 protein forms one entry, paired with its most common genes and DNA. None of the V and J calls come from the authors' own analysis; TCRdb made them. The sample data list 150,000 or so distinct CDR3 sequences, and approximately 24% of these were observed just once. Of the sample, over 0.09% is held by the ten largest clones.

The sequencing input was naive CD4+ T cells from blood. In the paper's terms, the cell subset or site label means: naive T cells, CD45RA high CD27+. This TCR was sampled from a human donor in good health.

The nucleotide sequence reads as follows: TGTGCCAGCAGCATAGGGACTAGCGGGAGGAATGAGCAGTTCTTC. Its protein reads: CASSIGTSGRNEQFF. The chain was built from TRBV11-2 and TRBJ2-1; TRBD2 fits 15 bases in the junction. The germline V gene sets CDR1 to SGHAT and CDR2 to FQNNGV. The CDR3 sequence holds 15 residues, the cysteine and phenylalanine included. The sequence is cut down to CDR3 DNA, 45 bases in frame from base 1. Clipping removes 5 bases from V and 7 bases from J, with 3 as the unmatched junction base count.